The present entry profiles one T cell receptor (beta chain) with its context. Its specificity is not known. The record originates from a study of cytomegalovirus exposure and HLA in healthy donors. Study information: Of around 400 genotyped donors, 81% grouped in the Caucasian-associated ancestry cluster.

The study, taken as a whole, reports: There were several of the most significant clusters that appeared linked to common viral pathogens in a later analysis.

V was clipped by 6 bases and J by 0 bases; unmatched bases: 6. CDR3 size: 15 residues. The germline gives CDR1 SGHKS, CDR2 YYEKEE (reference sequence). PCR used 60 Vbeta primers and 13 Jbeta primers. Here immunoSEQ multiplex PCR was the method, and the copy in TCRdb shows in-frame clones only, minus some. The profile shows about 140,000 clones, approximately 86% of them singletons. The chain has TRBV5-5 and TRBJ2-4; TRBD1 aligns across 7 bases. Sequences were obtained from PBMCs. The receptor was isolated from a woman aged 40-49 years in good health and CMV-seronegative. In DNA form, the CDR3 reads TGTGCCAGCACTCCGGGACAGCTAGCCAAAAACATTCAGTACTTC. Translating it yields CASTPGQLAKNIQYF.